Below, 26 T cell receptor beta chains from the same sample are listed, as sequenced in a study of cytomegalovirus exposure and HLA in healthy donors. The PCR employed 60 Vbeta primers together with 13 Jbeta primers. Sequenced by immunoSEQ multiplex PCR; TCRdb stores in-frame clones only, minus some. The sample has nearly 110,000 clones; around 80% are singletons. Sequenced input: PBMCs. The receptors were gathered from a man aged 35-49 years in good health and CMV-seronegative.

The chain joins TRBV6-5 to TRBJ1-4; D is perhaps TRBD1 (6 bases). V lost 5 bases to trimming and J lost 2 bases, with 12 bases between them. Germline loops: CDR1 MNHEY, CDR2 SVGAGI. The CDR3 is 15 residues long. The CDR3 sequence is CASSAGTPTNEKLFF. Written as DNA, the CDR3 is TGTGCCAGCAGTGCAGGGACACCTACTAATGAAAAACTGTTTTTT.

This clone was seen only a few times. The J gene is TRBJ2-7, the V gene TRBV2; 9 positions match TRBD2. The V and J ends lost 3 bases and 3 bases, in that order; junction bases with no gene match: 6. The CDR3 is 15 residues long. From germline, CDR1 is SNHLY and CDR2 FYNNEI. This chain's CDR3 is CASSESAGGFYEQYF. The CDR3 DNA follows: TGTGCCAGCAGTGAGAGTGCGGGGGGGTTCTACGAGCAGTACTTC.

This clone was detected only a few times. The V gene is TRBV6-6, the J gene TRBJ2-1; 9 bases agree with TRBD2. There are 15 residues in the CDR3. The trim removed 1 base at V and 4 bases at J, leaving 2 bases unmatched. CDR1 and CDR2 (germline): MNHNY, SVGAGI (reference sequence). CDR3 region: CASSYLAGGYNEQFF. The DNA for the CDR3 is TGTGCCAGCAGTTACTTGGCGGGGGGGTACAATGAGCAGTTCTTC.

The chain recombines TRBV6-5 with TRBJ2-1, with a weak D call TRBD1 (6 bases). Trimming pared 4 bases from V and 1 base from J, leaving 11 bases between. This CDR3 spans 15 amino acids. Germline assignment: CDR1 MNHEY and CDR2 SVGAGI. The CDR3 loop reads CASSSTGSSYNEQFF. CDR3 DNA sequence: TGTGCCAGCAGTTCTACAGGGTCTTCCTACAATGAGCAGTTCTTC.

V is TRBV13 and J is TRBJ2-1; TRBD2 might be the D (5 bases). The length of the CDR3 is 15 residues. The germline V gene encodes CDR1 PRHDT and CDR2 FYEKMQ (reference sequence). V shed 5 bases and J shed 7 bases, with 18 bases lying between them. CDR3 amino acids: CASSDGLNLRNEQFF. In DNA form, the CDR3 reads TGTGCCAGCAGCGATGGACTTAACCTTAGAAATGAGCAGTTCTTC.

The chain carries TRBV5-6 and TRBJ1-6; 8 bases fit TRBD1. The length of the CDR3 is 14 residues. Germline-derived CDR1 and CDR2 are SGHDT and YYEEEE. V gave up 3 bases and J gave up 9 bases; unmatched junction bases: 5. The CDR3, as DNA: TGTGCCAGCAGCTCATGGACAGGGCCTTCACCCCTCCACTTT. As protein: CASSSWTGPSPLHF.

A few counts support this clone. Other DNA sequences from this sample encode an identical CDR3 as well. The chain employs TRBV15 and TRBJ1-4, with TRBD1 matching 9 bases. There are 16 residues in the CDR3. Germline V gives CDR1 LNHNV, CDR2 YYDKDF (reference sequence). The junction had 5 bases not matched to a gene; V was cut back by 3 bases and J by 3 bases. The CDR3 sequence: CATSRDRQGANEKLFF. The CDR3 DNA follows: TGTGCCACCAGCAGGGACCGACAGGGGGCTAATGAAAAACTGTTTTTT.

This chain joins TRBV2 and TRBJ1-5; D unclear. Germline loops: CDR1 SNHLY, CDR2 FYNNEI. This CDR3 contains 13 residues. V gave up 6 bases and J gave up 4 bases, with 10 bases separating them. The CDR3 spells CASRGSPNQPQHF. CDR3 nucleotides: TGTGCCAGCAGAGGGAGCCCAAATCAGCCCCAGCATTTT.

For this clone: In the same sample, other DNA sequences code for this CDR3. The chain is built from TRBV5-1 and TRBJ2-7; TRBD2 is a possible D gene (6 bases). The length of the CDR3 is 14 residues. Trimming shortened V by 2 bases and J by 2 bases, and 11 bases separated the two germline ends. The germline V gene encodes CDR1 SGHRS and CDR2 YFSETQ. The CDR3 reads CASSFLGGTYEQYF. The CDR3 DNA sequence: TGCGCCAGCAGCTTCCTCGGAGGGACCTACGAGCAGTACTTC.

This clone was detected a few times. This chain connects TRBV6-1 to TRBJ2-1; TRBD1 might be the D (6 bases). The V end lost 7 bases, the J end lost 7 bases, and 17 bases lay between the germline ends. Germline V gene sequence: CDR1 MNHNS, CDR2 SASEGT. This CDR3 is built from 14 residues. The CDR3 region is CASIAIQGINEQFF. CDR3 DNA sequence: TGTGCCAGCATAGCGATTCAGGGGATAAATGAGCAGTTCTTC.

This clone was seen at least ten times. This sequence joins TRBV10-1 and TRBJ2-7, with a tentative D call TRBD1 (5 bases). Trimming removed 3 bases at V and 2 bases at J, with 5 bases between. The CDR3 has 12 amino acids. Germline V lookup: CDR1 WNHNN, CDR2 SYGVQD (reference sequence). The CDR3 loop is CASSDRAYEQYF. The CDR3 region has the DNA TGCGCCAGCAGTGACAGGGCCTACGAGCAGTACTTC.

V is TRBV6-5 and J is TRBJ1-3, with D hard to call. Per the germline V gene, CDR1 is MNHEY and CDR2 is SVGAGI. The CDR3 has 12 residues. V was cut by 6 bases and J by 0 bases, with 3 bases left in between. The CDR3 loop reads CASRSSGNTIYF. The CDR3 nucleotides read TGTGCCAGCAGGAGCTCTGGAAACACCATATATTTT.

The CDR3 coding sequence is TGCGCCAGCAGTGTCCTACAGGGGGCAGGGTCACCCCTCCACTTT. Protein product: CASSVLQGAGSPLHF. V gene TRBV10-2 combines with J gene TRBJ1-6; 9 bases line up with TRBD1. The CDR3 spans 15 residues. Germline loops: CDR1 WSHSY, CDR2 SAAADI. The ends lost 4 bases at V and 10 bases at J; junction bases unmatched: 8.

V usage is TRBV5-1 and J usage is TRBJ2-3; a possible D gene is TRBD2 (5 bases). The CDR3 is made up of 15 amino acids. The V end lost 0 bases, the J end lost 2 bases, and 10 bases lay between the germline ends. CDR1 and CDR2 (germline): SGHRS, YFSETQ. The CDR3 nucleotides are TGCGCCAGCAGCTTGGGGGAGTCGCACACAGATACGCAGTATTTT. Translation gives CASSLGESHTDTQYF.

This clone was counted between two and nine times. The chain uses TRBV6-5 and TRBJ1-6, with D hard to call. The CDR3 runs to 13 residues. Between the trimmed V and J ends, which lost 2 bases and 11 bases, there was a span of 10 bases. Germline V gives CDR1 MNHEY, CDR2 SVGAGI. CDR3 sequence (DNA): TGTGCCAGCAGTTACCAACGGAGTGCACCCCTCCACTTT. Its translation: CASSYQRSAPLHF.

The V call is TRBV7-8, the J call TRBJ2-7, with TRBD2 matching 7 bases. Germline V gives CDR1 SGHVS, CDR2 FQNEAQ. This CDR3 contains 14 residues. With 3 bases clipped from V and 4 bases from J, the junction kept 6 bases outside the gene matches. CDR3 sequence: CASSFGGGGYEQYF. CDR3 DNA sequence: TGTGCCAGCAGCTTTGGGGGGGGTGGGTACGAGCAGTACTTC.

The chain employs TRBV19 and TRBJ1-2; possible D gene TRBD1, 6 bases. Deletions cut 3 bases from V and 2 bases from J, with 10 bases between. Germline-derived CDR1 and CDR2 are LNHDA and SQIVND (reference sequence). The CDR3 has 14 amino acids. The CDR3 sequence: CASSIDRLNYGYTF. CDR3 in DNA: TGTGCCAGTAGTATCGACAGGTTAAACTATGGCTACACCTTC.

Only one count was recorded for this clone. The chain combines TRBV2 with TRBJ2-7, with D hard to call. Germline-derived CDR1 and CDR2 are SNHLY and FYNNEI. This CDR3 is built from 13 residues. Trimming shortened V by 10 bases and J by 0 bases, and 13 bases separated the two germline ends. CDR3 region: CATLGEPSYEQYF. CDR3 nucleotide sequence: TGTGCCACCTTGGGCGAGCCCTCCTACGAGCAGTACTTC.

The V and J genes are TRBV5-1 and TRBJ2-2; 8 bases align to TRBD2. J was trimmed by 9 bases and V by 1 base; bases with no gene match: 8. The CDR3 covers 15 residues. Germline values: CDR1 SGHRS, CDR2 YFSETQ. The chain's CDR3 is CASSLSAGGTRELFF. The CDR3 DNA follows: TGCGCCAGCAGCTTGTCGGCGGGAGGTACCCGGGAGCTGTTTTTT.

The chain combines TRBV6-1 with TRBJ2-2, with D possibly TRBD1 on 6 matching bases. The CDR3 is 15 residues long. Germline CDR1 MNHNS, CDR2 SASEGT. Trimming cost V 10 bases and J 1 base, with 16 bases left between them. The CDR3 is CATERGQLNTGELFF. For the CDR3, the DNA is TGTGCCACCGAACGGGGACAACTGAACACCGGGGAGCTGTTTTTT.

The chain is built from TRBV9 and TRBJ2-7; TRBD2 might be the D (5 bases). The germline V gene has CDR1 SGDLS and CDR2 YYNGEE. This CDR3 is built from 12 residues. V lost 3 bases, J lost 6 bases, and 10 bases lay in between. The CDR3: CASSGARGEQYF. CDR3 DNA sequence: TGTGCCAGCAGCGGGGCCCGGGGCGAGCAGTACTTC.

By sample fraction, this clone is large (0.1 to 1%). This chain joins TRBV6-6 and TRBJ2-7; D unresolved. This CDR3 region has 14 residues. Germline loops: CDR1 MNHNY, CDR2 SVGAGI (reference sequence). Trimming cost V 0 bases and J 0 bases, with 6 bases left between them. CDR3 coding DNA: TGTGCCAGCAGTTACTCAGAGAGCTCCTACGAGCAGTACTTC. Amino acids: CASSYSESSYEQYF.

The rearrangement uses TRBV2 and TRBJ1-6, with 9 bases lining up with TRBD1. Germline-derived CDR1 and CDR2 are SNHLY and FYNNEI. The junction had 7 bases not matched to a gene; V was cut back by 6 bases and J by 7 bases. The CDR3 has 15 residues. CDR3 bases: TGTGCCAGCAGCCGGGACAGGGCTAAGAATTCACCCCTCCACTTT. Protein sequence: CASSRDRAKNSPLHF.

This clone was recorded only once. CDR3 coding DNA: TGCGCCAGCAGCTTGGAGGTGGGCGCGAACTATGGCTACACCTTC. Translating it yields CASSLEVGANYGYTF. This chain links TRBV5-1 with TRBJ1-2, with D uncertain. Trimming took 0 bases from V and 2 from J, leaving 11 bases between them. The CDR3 has 15 residues. CDR1 and CDR2 (germline): SGHRS, YFSETQ. Full variable domain (rest looked up from reference TRBV5-1 and TRBJ1-2): KAGVTQTPRYLIKTRGQQVTLSCSPISGHRSVSWYQQTPGQGLQFLFEYFSETQRNKGNFPGRFSGRQFSNSRSEMNVSTLELGDSALYLCASSLEVGANYGYTFGSGTRLTVV.

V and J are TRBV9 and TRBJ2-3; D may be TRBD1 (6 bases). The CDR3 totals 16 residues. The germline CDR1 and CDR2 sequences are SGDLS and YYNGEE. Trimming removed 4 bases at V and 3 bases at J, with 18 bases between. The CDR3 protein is CASSSGQILTTDTQYF. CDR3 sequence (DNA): TGTGCCAGCAGCTCCGGACAGATCCTTACGACAGATACGCAGTATTTT. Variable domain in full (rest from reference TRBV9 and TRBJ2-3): DSGVTQTPKHLITATGQRVTLRCSPRSGDLSVYWYQQSLDQGLQFLIQYYNGEERAKGNILERFSAQQFPDLHSELNLSSLELGDSALYFCASSSGQILTTDTQYFGPGTRLTVL.

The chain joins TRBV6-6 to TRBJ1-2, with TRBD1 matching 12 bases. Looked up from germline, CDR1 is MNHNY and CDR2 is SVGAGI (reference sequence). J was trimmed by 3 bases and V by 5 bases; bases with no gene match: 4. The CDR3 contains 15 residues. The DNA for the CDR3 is TGTGCCAGCAGTGCGGGACAGGGGGCTTACTATGGCTACACCTTC. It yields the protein CASSAGQGAYYGYTF.